The sequence of this T cell receptor (beta chain) was determined in a study of cytomegalovirus exposure and HLA in healthy donors. Notes on the study in general: A further, later analysis showed that HLA-associated TCR beta chains (compared with equally common others) were more clonally expanded.

With respect to this clone: Antigen: not known.

V was pared by 0 bases and J by 0 bases, with 6 bases between. Per germline, CDR1 SGHTA and CDR2 FQGNSA. The CDR3 is 15 amino acids. Primers: 60 Vbeta forward and 13 Jbeta reverse. Libraries were prepared by immunoSEQ multiplex PCR; TCRdb keeps only in-frame clonotypes and omits some of them. The sample has approximately 150,000 clones. The chain links TRBV7-2 to TRBJ1-5; D uncertain. The specimen was PBMCs. This TCR derives from a woman aged 40 to 50 in good health and CMV-seronegative. The chain's CDR3 is CASSLAPYSNQPQHF. The CDR3 region has the DNA TGTGCCAGCAGCTTAGCCCCGTATAGCAATCAGCCCCAGCATTTT.